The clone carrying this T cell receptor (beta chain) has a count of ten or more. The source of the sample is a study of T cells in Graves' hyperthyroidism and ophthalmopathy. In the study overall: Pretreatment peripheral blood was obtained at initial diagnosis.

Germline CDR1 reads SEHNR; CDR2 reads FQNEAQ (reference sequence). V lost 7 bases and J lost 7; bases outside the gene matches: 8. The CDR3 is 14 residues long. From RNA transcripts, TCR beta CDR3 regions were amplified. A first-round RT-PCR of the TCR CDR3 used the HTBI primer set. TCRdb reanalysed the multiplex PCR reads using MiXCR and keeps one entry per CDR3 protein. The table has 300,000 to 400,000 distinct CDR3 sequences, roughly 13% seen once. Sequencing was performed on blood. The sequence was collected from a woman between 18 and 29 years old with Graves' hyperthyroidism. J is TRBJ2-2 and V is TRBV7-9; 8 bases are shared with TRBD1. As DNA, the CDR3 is TGTGCCAGCATAGAAGACAGGGGTCACGGGGAGCTGTTTTTT. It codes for CASIEDRGHGELFF.